A single T cell receptor (beta chain) is shown here with its context. Its antigen remains unknown. The same CDR3 is also encoded by other DNA sequences in this sample. Genomic DNA of every subset was divided equally among multiple immunoSEQ plates. This table comes from immunoSEQ multiplex PCR, and its TCRdb copy is limited to in-frame clones, with some not included. The sample includes about 980,000 clones, around three quarters of them seen just once. The data derive from a study of shared clonotypes between healthy human individuals. V trimming: 5 bases; J trimming: 3 bases; junction bases outside the gene matches: 6. CDR1 and CDR2 (germline): LNHDA, SQIVND (reference sequence). The CDR3 is made up of 14 amino acids. Study observations and caveats: Incompleteness in sorted-subset sequencing, despite large depth, was shown by rarefaction. Clonotype sharing across several donors was observed for roughly 5% of naive CD4 clonotypes.

The origin of this receptor is a man between 18 and 35 years old in good health. Sequencing was performed on memory CD4+ T cells sorted from blood. Regarding subset: CD45RA-negative fraction. The chain combines TRBV19 with TRBJ1-2; TRBD1 aligns across 7 bases. The CDR3, as DNA: TGTGCCAGTAGTTCCAGGGGGTTGGACTATGGCTACACCTTC. This codes for CASSSRGLDYGYTF.